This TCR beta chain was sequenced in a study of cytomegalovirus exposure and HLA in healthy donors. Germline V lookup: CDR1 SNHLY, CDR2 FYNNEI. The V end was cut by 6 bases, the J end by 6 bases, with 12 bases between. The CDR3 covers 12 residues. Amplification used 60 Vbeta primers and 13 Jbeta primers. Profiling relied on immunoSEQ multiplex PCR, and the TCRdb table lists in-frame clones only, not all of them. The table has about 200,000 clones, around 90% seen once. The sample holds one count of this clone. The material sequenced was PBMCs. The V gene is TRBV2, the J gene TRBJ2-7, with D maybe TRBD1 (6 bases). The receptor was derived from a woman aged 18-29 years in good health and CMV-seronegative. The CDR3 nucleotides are TGTGCCAGCAGCCCGGACAGTCCCGAGCAGTACTTC. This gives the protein CASSPDSPEQYF.